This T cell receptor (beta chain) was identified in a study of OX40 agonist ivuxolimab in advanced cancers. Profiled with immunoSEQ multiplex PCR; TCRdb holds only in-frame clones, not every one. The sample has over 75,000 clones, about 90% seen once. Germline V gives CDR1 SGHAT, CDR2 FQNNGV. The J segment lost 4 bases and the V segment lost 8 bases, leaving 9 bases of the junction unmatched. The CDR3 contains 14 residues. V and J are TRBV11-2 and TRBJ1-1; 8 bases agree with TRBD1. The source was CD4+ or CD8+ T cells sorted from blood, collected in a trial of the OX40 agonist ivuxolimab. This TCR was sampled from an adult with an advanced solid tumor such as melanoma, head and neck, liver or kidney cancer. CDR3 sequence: CASGRQGSSTEAFF. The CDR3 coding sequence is TGTGCCAGCGGTCGACAGGGGTCGAGCACTGAAGCTTTCTTT.